This is a list of T cell receptor beta chains from one sample in a study of OX40 agonist ivuxolimab in advanced cancers. Some clones are missing from TCRdb's copy, which holds only in-frame ones; the method was immunoSEQ multiplex PCR. This sample yields tens of thousands of clones, of which more than 70% are seen a single time; 5.5% to 8% belongs to the top ten. Source: CD4+ or CD8+ T cells sorted from blood, taken in a trial of the OX40 agonist ivuxolimab. The receptor set was obtained from an adult with an advanced solid tumor such as melanoma, head and neck, liver or kidney cancer. Each CDR3 is given with its conserved first and last residue. D genes are given only for firm matches. Clone sizes are given selectively: once, few, many, or a class where the clone is expanded.

j_call v_call d_call clone_size cdr3_aa cdr3_nt
TRBJ2-7 TRBV7-6 TRBD1 - CASSPRGRGAYEQYF TGTGCCAGCAGCCCCAGGGGGCGGGGAGCCTACGAGCAGTACTTC
TRBJ2-2 TRBV18 - - CASSPPGIAANTGELFF TGTGCCAGCTCACCTCCTGGGATAGCGGCGAACACCGGGGAGCTGTTTTTT
TRBJ2-7 TRBV11-3 - - CASSPSYEQYF TGTGCCAGCAGCCCCAGTTACGAGCAGTACTTC
TRBJ2-1 TRBV5-4 TRBD1 - CASSRQGTGYNEQFF TGTGCCAGCAGCCGACAGGGGACAGGCTACAATGAGCAGTTCTTC
TRBJ2-1 TRBV6-4 - - CASSALAHEQFF TGTGCCAGCAGTGCGCTGGCCCATGAGCAGTTCTTC
TRBJ1-2 TRBV7-2 - - CASSSDIGYGYTF TGTGCCAGCAGCTCCGACATAGGCTATGGCTACACCTTC
TRBJ2-1 TRBV9 TRBD2 - CASSVGAGLAAYNEQFF TGTGCCAGCAGCGTAGGCGCCGGACTAGCGGCCTACAATGAGCAGTTCTTC
TRBJ1-1 TRBV19 - few CASSAGIGNTEAFF TGTGCCAGTAGCGCAGGGATAGGGAACACTGAAGCTTTCTTT
TRBJ2-5 TRBV7-7 - - CASSFESLGTQYF TGTGCTAGCAGCTTTGAGTCACTGGGGACCCAGTACTTC
TRBJ2-3 TRBV7-2 - - CASSLVAGNTQYF TGTGCCAGCAGCCTAGTCGCTGGGAATACGCAGTATTTT
TRBJ2-5 TRBV6-1 - - CASSRTTSGETQYF TGTGCCAGCAGCAGGACCACAAGCGGGGAGACCCAGTACTTC
TRBJ2-2 TRBV2 TRBD1 - CASKQGALNTGELFF TGTGCCAGTAAACAGGGGGCCCTGAACACCGGGGAGCTGTTTTTT
TRBJ2-3 TRBV10-1 TRBD1 - CASSEFGQGRKDTQYF TGCGCCAGCAGTGAGTTTGGACAGGGAAGAAAAGATACGCAGTATTTT
TRBJ2-3 TRBV10-3 - once CAISEGPRGTQYF TGTGCCATCAGTGAAGGCCCCCGCGGTACGCAGTATTTT
TRBJ1-2 TRBV2 - - CASSATRFSTNYGYTF TGTGCCAGCAGTGCGACCCGATTCTCTACTAACTATGGCTACACCTTC
TRBJ2-7 TRBV2 - once CASSEARGFEQYF TGTGCCAGCAGTGAAGCACGAGGTTTCGAGCAGTACTTC
TRBJ2-3 TRBV9 - few CASSVGGLTDTQYF TGTGCCAGCAGCGTAGGGGGCTTGACAGATACGCAGTATTTT
TRBJ2-7 TRBV27 TRBD2 - CASSPKLLGTSGRARYEQYF TGTGCCAGCAGTCCGAAGCTCCTTGGGACTAGCGGGAGGGCCCGCTACGAGCAGTACTTC
TRBJ2-7 TRBV7-6 - - CASSRTESYEQYF TGTGCCAGCAGCCGGACGGAAAGCTACGAGCAGTACTTC
TRBJ1-2 TRBV18 - - CASSPPNHGGYTF TGTGCCAGCTCACCACCAAACCACGGTGGCTACACCTTC
TRBJ1-3 TRBV18 TRBD1 - CASSEGGAVGNTIYF TGTGCCAGCTCAGAAGGGGGCGCGGTTGGAAACACCATATATTTT
TRBJ2-1 TRBV5-1 TRBD2 - CASSPGDLTSGRARNEQFF TGCGCCAGCAGCCCTGGCGACCTTACTAGCGGGAGGGCAAGAAATGAGCAGTTCTTC
TRBJ1-2 TRBV7-2 TRBD1 - CASSLARTGPFGYTF TGTGCCAGCAGCTTAGCCCGGACAGGGCCCTTTGGCTACACCTTC
TRBJ2-7 TRBV2 TRBD2 once CASSGDLAGSSYEQYF TGTGCCAGCAGTGGGGACTTAGCGGGGAGCTCCTACGAGCAGTACTTC
TRBJ1-3 TRBV5-5 - - CASSQQSSGNTIYF TGTGCCAGCAGCCAACAGAGCTCTGGAAACACCATATATTTT
TRBJ1-2 TRBV28 - - CASSLFAGTRGYGYTF TGTGCCAGCAGTTTATTCGCGGGAACTCGAGGCTATGGCTACACCTTC
TRBJ1-2 TRBV30 - - CAWSSGDLYGYTF TGTGCCTGGAGTTCAGGAGATCTCTATGGCTACACCTTC
TRBJ2-7 TRBV7-8 TRBD2 once CASGLAGGPYEQYF TGTGCCAGCGGGCTAGCGGGAGGGCCCTACGAGCAGTACTTC
TRBJ1-4 TRBV30 - - CAWSARIGGSSKLFF TGTGCCTGGAGTGCCAGAATAGGGGGGTCGAGCAAACTGTTTTTT
TRBJ1-4 TRBV4-1 TRBD1 - CASSPQGAPNEKLFF TGCGCCAGCAGCCCACAGGGGGCGCCTAATGAAAAACTGTTTTTT
TRBJ2-3 TRBV25-1 TRBD2 - CASISGSTQYF TGTGCCAGCATTAGCGGGAGTACGCAGTATTTT
TRBJ2-1 TRBV6-6 TRBD2 - CASTRTSYNEQFF TGTGCCAGCACTAGGACTAGCTACAATGAGCAGTTCTTC
TRBJ2-3 TRBV19 - - CASRSKGLILTDTQYF TGTGCCAGTAGGTCGAAGGGACTTATTCTCACAGATACGCAGTATTTT
TRBJ2-1 TRBV28 TRBD2 - CASGLAGDRGEQFF TGTGCCAGCGGCCTAGCGGGAGATCGGGGTGAGCAGTTCTTC
TRBJ1-2 TRBV7-2 - - CASSRGQLIGYTF TGTGCCAGCAGCCGTGGACAGCTCATTGGCTACACCTTC
TRBJ1-1 TRBV28 - - CASSLSDLLMNTEAFF TGTGCCAGCAGTTTATCCGACCTCCTCATGAACACTGAAGCTTTCTTT
TRBJ2-1 TRBV11-2 - - CASSLVGQNEQFF TGTGCCAGCAGCTTAGTTGGCCAGAATGAGCAGTTCTTC
TRBJ2-5 TRBV5-1 TRBD1 - CASSLTGGQETQYF TGCGCCAGCAGCTTGACAGGGGGCCAAGAGACCCAGTACTTC
TRBJ2-7 TRBV7-9 TRBD1 - CASSTGTGGLNAYEQYF TGTGCCAGCAGCACCGGGACAGGGGGTTTAAACGCCTACGAGCAGTACTTC
TRBJ2-2 TRBV5-6 - - CASSRTQTGYLNTGELFF TGTGCCAGCAGCCGGACTCAGACAGGCTACTTGAACACCGGGGAGCTGTTTTTT
TRBJ2-3 TRBV11-2 - - CASSSRASFDTQYF TGTGCCAGCAGCTCCAGGGCTAGCTTCGATACGCAGTATTTT